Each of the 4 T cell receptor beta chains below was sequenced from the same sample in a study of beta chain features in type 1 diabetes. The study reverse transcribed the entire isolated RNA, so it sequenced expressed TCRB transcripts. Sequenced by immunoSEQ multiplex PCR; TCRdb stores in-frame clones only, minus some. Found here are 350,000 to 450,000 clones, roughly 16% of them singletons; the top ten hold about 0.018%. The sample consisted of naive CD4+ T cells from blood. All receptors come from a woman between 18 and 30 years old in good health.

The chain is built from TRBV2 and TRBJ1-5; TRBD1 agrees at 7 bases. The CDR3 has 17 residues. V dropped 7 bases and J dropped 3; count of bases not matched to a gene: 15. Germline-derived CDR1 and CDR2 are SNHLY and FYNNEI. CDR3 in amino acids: CASKGASRLDANQPQHF. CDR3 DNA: TGTGCCAGCAAGGGGGCGAGTCGGTTGGATGCCAATCAGCCCCAGCATTTT.

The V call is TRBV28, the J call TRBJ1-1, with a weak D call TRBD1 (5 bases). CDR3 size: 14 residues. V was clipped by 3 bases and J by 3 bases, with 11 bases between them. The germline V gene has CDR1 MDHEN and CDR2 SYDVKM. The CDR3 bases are TGTGCCAGCAGTTTCGTAGGGGAGGACACTGAAGCTTTCTTT. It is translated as CASSFVGEDTEAFF.

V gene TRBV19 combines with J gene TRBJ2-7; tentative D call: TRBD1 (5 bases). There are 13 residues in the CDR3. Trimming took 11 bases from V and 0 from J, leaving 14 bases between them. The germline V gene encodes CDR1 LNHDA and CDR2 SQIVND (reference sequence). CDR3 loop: CAARGRASYEQYF. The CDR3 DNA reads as TGTGCCGCCCGTGGCAGGGCCTCCTACGAGCAGTACTTC.

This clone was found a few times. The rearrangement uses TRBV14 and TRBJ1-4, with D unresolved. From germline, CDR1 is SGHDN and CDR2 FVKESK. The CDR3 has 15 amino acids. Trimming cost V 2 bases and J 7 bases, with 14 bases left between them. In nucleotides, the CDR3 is TGTGCCAGCAGCCAAAGTCTGAGTCTTGGTGAAAAACTGTTTTTT. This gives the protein CASSQSLSLGEKLFF.